This is a list of T cell receptor beta chains from one sample in a study of blood T cell repertoires in COVID-19. The data were produced by immunoSEQ multiplex PCR, yet TCRdb's version contains in-frame clones alone and is incomplete. The sample comprises over 250,000 clones, 75% to 90% of which are singletons, and 10% rests with the top ten. The sample comprised peripheral blood. The receptors were gathered from an older woman with COVID-19, enrolled during active disease. The CDR3 runs from the conserved cysteine through the conserved F or W.

j_call v_call cdr3_aa
TRBJ2-1 TRBV5-4 CASSYPGTGVRNEQFF
TRBJ2-7 TRBV24-1 CATSDSTSGSYEQYF
TRBJ2-2 TRBV9 CASSVAGSFTGELFF
TRBJ1-2 TRBV5-6 CASSFMTGGNYGYTF
TRBJ1-2 TRBV3-1/TRBV3-2 CASSPIIRREGGYTF
TRBJ1-1 TRBV19 CASRGQGTEAFF
TRBJ2-2 TRBV20-1 CSASAAGDTGELFF
TRBJ2-4 TRBV5-1 CASSLGSTKNIQYF
TRBJ1-6 TRBV30 CAYRTTGSYNSPLHF
TRBJ1-5 TRBV2 CASSLAENQPQHF
TRBJ2-5 TRBV4-1 CASSQDLTSGREKTQYF
TRBJ2-1 TRBV6-2/TRBV6-3 CASSYPAASGKLDNEQFF
TRBJ1-1 TRBV5-6 CASSFTGGGTEAFF
TRBJ1-1 TRBV30 CAWSVAGNTEAFF
TRBJ1-2 TRBV19 CASWGQRLYGYTF
TRBJ2-7 TRBV7-9 CASSLGGTTTYEQYF
TRBJ1-5 TRBV30 CAWSGGGGDNQPQHF
TRBJ2-7 TRBV4-3 CASSQAQGYEQYF